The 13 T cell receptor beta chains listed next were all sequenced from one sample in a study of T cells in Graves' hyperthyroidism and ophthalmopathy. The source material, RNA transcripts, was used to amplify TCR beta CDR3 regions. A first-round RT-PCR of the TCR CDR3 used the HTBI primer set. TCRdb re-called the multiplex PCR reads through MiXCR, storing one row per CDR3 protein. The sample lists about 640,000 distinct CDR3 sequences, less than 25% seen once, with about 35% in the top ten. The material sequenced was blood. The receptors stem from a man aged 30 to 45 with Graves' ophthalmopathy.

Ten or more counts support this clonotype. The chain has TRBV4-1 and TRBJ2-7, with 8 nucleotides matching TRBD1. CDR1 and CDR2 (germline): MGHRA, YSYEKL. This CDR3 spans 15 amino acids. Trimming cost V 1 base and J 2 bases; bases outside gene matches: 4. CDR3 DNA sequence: TGCGCCAGCAGCCAAGTGGAGGACAGGGCCTACGAGCAGTACTTC. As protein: CASSQVEDRAYEQYF.

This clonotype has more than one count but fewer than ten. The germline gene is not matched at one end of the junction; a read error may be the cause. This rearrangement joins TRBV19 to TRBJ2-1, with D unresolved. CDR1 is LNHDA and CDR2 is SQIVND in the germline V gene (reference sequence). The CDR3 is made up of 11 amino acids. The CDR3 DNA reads TGTGCCGGTAGTATAGCCAATGAGCAGTTCTTC. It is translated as CAGSIANEQFF.

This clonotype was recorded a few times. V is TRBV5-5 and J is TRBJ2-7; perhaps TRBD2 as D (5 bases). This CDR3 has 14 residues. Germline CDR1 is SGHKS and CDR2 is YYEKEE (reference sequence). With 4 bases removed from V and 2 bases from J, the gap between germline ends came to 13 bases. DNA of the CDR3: TGTGCCAGCAGCCCCGGACTTCTAGCCTACGAGCAGTACTTC. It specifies CASSPGLLAYEQYF.

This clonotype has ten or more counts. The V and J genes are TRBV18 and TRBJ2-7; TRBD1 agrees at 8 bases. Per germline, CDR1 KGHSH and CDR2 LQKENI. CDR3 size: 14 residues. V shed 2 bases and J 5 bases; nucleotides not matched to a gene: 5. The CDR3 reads CASSPADRAHEQYF. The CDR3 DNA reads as TGTGCCAGCTCACCAGCGGACAGGGCCCACGAGCAGTACTTC.

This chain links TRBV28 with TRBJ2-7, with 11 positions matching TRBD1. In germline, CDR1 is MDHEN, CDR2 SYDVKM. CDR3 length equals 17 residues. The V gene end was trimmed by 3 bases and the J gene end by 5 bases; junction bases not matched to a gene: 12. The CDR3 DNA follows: TGTGCCAGCAGTTTTTTGGGTTCCGGGACAGGGGGGCACGAGCAGTACTTC. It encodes CASSFLGSGTGGHEQYF. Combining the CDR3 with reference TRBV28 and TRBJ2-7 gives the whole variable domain DVKVTQSSRYLVKRTGEKVFLECVQDMDHENMFWYRQDPGLGLRLIYFSYDVKMKEKGDIPEGYSVSREKKERFSLILESASTNQTSMYLCASSFLGSGTGGHEQYFGPGTRLTVT.

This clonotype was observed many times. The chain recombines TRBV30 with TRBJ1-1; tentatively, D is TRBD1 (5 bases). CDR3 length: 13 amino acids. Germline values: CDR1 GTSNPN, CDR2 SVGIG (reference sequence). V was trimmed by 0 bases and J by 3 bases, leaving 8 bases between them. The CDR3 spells CAWSVKGYTEAFF. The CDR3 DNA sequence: TGTGCCTGGAGTGTTAAGGGGTACACTGAAGCTTTCTTT.

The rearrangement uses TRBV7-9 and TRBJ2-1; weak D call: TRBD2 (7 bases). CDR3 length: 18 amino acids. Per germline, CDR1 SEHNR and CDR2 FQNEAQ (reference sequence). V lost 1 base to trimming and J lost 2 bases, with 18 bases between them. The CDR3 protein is CASSLVYMGGATYNEQFF. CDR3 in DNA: TGTGCCAGCAGCTTAGTATATATGGGGGGGGCCACCTACAATGAGCAGTTCTTC.

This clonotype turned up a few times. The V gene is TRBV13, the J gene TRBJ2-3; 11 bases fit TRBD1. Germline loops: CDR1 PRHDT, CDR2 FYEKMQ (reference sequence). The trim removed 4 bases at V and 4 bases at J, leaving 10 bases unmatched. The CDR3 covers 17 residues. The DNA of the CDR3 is TGTGCCAGCAGCTCATGGGGGGACAGGGGGATTGCAGATACGCAGTATTTT. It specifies CASSSWGDRGIADTQYF.

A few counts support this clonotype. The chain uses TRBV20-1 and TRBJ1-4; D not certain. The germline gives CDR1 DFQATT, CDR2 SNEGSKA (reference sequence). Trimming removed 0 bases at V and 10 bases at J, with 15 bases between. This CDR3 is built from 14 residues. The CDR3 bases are TGCAGTGCTAGAGATAGGAGGGCAGAGGGAAAACTGTTTTTT. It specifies CSARDRRAEGKLFF.

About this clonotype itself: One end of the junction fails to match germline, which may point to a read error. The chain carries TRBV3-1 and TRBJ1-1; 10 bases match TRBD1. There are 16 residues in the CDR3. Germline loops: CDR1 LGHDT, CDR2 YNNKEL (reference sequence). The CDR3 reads CASSQYLGQGNTGAFF. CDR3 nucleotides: TGTGCCAGCAGCCAGTACCTGGGACAGGGGAACACTGGAGCTTTCTTT.

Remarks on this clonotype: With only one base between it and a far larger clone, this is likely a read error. The CDR3 spells CASRGRTGAFF. The CDR3 nucleotides are TGTGCCAGCAGGGGTAGGACTGGAGCTTTCTTT. The V call is TRBV28, the J call TRBJ1-1, with unresolved D. Germline lookup yields CDR1 MDHEN and CDR2 SYDVKM. The CDR3 spans 11 residues.

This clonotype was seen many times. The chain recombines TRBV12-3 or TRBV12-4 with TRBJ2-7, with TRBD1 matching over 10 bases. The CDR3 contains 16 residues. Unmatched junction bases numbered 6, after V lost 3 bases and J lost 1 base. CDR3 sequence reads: CASSFHGTGASYEQYF. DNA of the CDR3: TGTGCCAGCAGTTTCCACGGGACAGGGGCTTCCTACGAGCAGTACTTC.

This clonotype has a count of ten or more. CDR3 loop: CASSLDGQETQYF. CDR3 DNA: TGTGCCAGCAGCTTAGACGGCCAAGAGACCCAGTACTTC. The chain uses TRBV13 and TRBJ2-5, with unresolved D. Per germline, CDR1 PRHDT and CDR2 FYEKMQ (reference sequence). This CDR3 contains 13 residues. V lost 1 base and J 1 base, leaving 4 bases between the germline ends.